This T cell receptor beta chain was identified in a study of T cell clonality in common variable immunodeficiency. The study, taken as a whole, reports: Fewer deletions and N-nucleotide insertions were reportedly seen in common variable immunodeficiency TCR beta sequences. CVID subjects showed higher TCRbeta clonality than healthy controls.

CDR1 and CDR2 from the germline V gene are SGHDT and YYEEEE. The CDR3 extends over 13 amino acids. Trimming left V 0 bases short and J 7 bases short, with 8 bases between. Each donor provided roughly 5 to 8 ml of heparinized whole blood. This clone has at least ten counts. Its antigen is unidentified. The read comes to an end 3 residues before the CDR3 does, leaving the germline J gene to fill in the end. Assay: immunoSEQ multiplex PCR; the TCRdb copy retains only in-frame clones and omits some. Recorded here are roughly 28,000 clones, none singletons. Sequenced: peripheral blood mononuclear cells. The V and J genes are TRBV5-6 and TRBJ1-5; tentative D call: TRBD1 (6 bases). This receptor was taken from a person aged 18-69 years in good health. Incomplete CDR3 DNA: TGTGCCAGCAGCTTGGACAGGGACCAGCCC. Translated: CASSLDRDQP. The whole CDR3 reads CASSLDRDQPQHF.